This T cell receptor beta chain was documented in a study of T-cell memory formation after mild COVID-19. Broader study findings: Detection of some responders pre-infection suggested pre-existing cross-reactive memory T cells participated. Day 15 to 85 contracting clones showed balanced CD4/CD8; day 15 to 37 expanders favored CD4+. Contracting CD8+ clones were enriched in EMRA, CD4+ mainly in CM and EM.

Comment on this clonotype: What it recognizes is unknown.

The CDR3 is 14 amino acids. Deletions cut 7 bases from V and 0 bases from J, with 10 bases between. From 5'RACE with constant-segment primers came TCR alpha and TCR beta cDNA libraries that carried sample barcodes and UMIs. TCRdb independently ran MiXCR on the 5' RACE reads; one entry per CDR3 protein. The sample contains 350,000 to 500,000 distinct CDR3 sequences, about a sixth of which appear only once. This chain joins TRBV12-3 or TRBV12-4 and TRBJ1-3; D is unclear. Sequencing input: PBMCs or a T cell subset sorted from them (not recorded which). The sequence was collected from a man aged 18 to 30 who had mild COVID-19 (a few samples of this study predate the infection). Cell type and time point are not known. The CDR3 loop is CASTTVHSGNTIYF. The CDR3 DNA reads TGTGCCAGCACCACGGTCCACTCTGGAAACACCATATATTTT.